This TCR beta chain was sequenced in a study of PD-L1 blockade in urothelial cancer (dated by TCRdb to between 2016 and 2019). In the study overall: Every patient began therapy around 2014 and was given atezolizumab 1,200 mg intravenously every 3 weeks. Progression-free survival longer than 6 months counted as durable clinical benefit, and TCR features were additionally tested against both progression-free and overall survival. Blood samples were analyzed at 3 weeks after treatment start (second dose) and at 6 weeks after treatment start. Twenty-five of 29 patients were males with bladder-origin urothelial cancer, and about 65% of the roughly 29 reported a prior smoking history. Fewer than ten patients reached durable clinical benefit, while 20 to 25 patients did not. Patients had an ECOG performance status of 0 or 1 and had received between 0 and 3 prior chemotherapy regimens. In the same patients, whole exome sequencing and RNA sequencing of pretreatment tumors were performed in addition to TCR sequencing. Twenty-nine patients had pretreatment blood TCR-seq, about 25 had at least one posttreatment blood collection, and about 25 had tumor TCR-seq. Somatic, immune and clinical correlates of response to PD-L1 blockade with atezolizumab in urothelial cancer were the focus of an exploratory multi-omic analysis. TCR sequencing covered pretreatment tumor samples and matched, serially collected peripheral blood taken before and after atezolizumab treatment. Blood samples gave median yields of around 150,000 T cells and 83,000 or so unique TCRs, along with a median clonality of 0.080. Points the paper makes about the study in general: Because the sample size was small (n ≈ 27) and many exploratory analyses were performed, the results are intended to be hypothesis-generating. At 3 weeks after the start of treatment, tumor-associated TCR clones in peripheral blood had expanded more in patients with durable benefit (n ≈ 22, p = 0.022). Improved progression-free and overall survival was found to be associated with pretreatment peripheral blood TCR clonality below the median.

To estimate absolute template abundance from read counts, synthetic TCR analog templates were spiked into each PCR. TCRbeta CDR3 regions were amplified from genomic DNA with bias-controlled V and J gene primers using the immunoSEQ assay. Sequencing of rearranged TCRbeta segments was performed at approximately 20X coverage. In the source study's methods: Clustering was used to correct sequencing errors, and CDR3s were annotated against IMGT to assign V, D and J genes. Downstream analyses used only productive TCRbeta rearrangements and left out out-of-frame or stop-codon sequences. To compute clonality, Shannon entropy was normalized by the log of the number of unique productive sequences and then subtracted from one. Clones differing between time points or between blood and tumor were identified using Fisher's exact test with Benjamini-Hochberg correction, with an adjusted p below 0.01 applied as the threshold. The clones in this table, taken by TCRdb from immuneACCESS, are in-frame only. Not every clone is retained; where verified, under half of the shortfall comes from an unresolved V gene, and the cause of the rest is unknown. The V and J calls and clone size are taken from that table; D and trimming were inferred from the DNA. The sample contains tens of thousands of clones, around 93% of them found a single time. The ten biggest clones cover 0.7% to 0.9% of the sample.

Per the publication, the time point label means: peripheral blood 6 weeks after treatment start. The cohort included about 27 patients with locally advanced or metastatic urothelial carcinoma who were treated at Memorial Sloan Kettering on a trial protocol. Peripheral blood mononuclear cells were collected pretreatment and during treatment, with between 1 and 8 total time points per patient. The Qiagen DNeasy Blood extraction kit was used to purify genomic DNA from total PBMCs and tumor samples. Collected pretreatment and during treatment, PBMCs were isolated and stored as previously described. On this clone itself: There is no known antigen for this receptor. Base qualities were left out, and no much larger clone turns up one base away.

From cysteine to phenylalanine, the CDR3 is 16 amino acids long. Only CDR3 DNA is held: 48 bases, read in frame from base 1. Reading the germline V gene gives CDR1 SGHDT and CDR2 YYEEEE. V loses 4 bases at its end and J loses 6 bases; junction bases beyond the gene matches: 16. The chain joins TRBV5-6 to TRBJ2-7; a stretch of 7 junction bases matches TRBD1. This receptor was identified in a woman at least 80 years old with urothelial cancer. The sequencing here drew on PBMCs, taken around atezolizumab (anti-PD-L1) treatment. The nucleotide sequence reads TGTGCCAGCAGCATTCGGACAGGCTCTCTCGGGGTCGAGCAGTACTTC. It translates as CASSIRTGSLGVEQYF.